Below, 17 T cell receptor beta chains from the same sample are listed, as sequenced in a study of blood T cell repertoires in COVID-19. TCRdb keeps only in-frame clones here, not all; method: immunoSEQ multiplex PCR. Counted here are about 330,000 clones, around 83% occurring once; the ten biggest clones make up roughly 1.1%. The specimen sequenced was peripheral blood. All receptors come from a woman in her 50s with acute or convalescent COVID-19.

CDR3 nucleotides: TGTGCCAGCAGCTTGACGGGGAGTCTGTACAATGAGCAGTTCTTC. It translates to CASSLTGSLYNEQFF. This chain uses TRBV5-4 with TRBJ2-1, with D possibly matching TRBD2 (5 bases). CDR1 is SGHNT and CDR2 is YYREEE in the germline V gene (reference sequence). Trimming took off 1 base at V and 4 bases at J, with 12 bases between the two ends. The CDR3 consists of 15 residues.

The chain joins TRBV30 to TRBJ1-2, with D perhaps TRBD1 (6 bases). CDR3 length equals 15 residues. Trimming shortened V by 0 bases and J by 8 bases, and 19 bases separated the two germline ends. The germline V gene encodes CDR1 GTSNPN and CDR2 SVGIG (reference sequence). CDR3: CAWSVGMGAPGGYTF. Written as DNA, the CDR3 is TGTGCCTGGAGTGTTGGAATGGGGGCCCCGGGCGGCTACACCTTC.

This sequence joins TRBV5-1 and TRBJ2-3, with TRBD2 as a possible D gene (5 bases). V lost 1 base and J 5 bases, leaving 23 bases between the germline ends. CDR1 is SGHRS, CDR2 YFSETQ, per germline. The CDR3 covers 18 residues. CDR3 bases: TGCGCCAGCAGCTTGCGGGGTTTCCGACCCCGAGGTGGAGATACGCAGTATTTT. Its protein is CASSLRGFRPRGGDTQYF.

CDR3 protein: CASSAQETQYF. In DNA, the CDR3 is TGTGCCAGCAGTGCGCAAGAGACCCAGTACTTC. This sequence joins TRBV25-1 and TRBJ2-5; D call uncertain. Trimming shortened V by 4 bases and J by 2 bases, and 2 bases separated the two germline ends. The germline gives CDR1 MGHDK, CDR2 SYGVNS. The CDR3 covers 11 residues. The full variable domain, in which reference TRBV25-1 and TRBJ2-5 provide the parts outside the CDR3, is EADIYQTPRYLVIGTGKKITLECSQTMGHDKMYWYQQDPGMELHLIHYSYGVNSTEKGDLSSESTVSRIRTEHFPLTLESARPSHTSQYLCASSAQETQYFGPGTRLLVL.

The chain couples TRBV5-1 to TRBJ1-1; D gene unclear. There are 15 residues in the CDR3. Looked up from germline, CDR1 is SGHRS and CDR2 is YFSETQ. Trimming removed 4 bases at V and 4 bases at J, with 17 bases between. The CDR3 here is CASSPVSTTLTEAFF. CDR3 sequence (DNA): TGCGCCAGCAGCCCAGTCTCCACGACACTCACTGAAGCTTTCTTT.

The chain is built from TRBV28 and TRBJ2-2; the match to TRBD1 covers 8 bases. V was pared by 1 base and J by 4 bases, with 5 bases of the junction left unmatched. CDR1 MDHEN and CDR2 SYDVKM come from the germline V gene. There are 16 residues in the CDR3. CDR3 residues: CASSLFRDRFTGELFF. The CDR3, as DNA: TGTGCCAGCAGTTTATTTAGGGACAGGTTCACCGGGGAGCTGTTTTTT. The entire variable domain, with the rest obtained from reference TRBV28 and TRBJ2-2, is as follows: DVKVTQSSRYLVKRTGEKVFLECVQDMDHENMFWYRQDPGLGLRLIYFSYDVKMKEKGDIPEGYSVSREKKERFSLILESASTNQTSMYLCASSLFRDRFTGELFFGEGSRLTVL.

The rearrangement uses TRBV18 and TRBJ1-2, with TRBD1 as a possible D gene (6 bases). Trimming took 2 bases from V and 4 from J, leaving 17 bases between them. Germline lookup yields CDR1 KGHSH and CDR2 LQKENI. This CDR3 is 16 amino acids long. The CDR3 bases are TGTGCCAGCTCACCATCCTCCGCCGGGACACCCTATGGCTACACCTTC. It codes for CASSPSSAGTPYGYTF.

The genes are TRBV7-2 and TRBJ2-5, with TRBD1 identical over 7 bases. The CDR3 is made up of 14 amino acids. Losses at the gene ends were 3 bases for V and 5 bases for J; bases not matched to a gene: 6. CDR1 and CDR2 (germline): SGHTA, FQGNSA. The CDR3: CASSFTGVGETQYF. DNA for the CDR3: TGTGCCAGCAGCTTTACAGGGGTAGGGGAGACCCAGTACTTC. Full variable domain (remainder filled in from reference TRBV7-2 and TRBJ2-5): GAGVSQSPSNKVTEKGKDVELRCDPISGHTALYWYRQSLGQGLEFLIYFQGNSAPDKSGLPSDRFSAERTGGSVSTLTIQRTQQEDSAVYLCASSFTGVGETQYFGPGTRLLVL.

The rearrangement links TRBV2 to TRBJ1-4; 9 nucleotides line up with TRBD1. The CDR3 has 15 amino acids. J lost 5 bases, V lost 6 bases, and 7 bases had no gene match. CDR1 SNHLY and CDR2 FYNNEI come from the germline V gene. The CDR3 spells CASRRPGQGNEKLFF. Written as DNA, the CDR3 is TGTGCCAGCAGGCGTCCGGGACAGGGAAATGAAAAACTGTTTTTT.

The CDR3 DNA reads as TGTGCCAGCAGCTCGACAGGGGGCTATGGCTACACCTTC. Encoded protein: CASSSTGGYGYTF. V is TRBV7-9 and J is TRBJ1-2, with 9 positions matching TRBD1. Trimming cost V 4 bases and J 4 bases; bases outside gene matches: 1. The CDR3 runs to 13 residues. Germline V gene lookup returns CDR1 SEHNR and CDR2 FQNEAQ (reference sequence).

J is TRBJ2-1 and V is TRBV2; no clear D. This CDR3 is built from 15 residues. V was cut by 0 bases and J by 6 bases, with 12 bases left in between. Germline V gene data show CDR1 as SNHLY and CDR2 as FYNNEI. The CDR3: CASSEAGSGLNEQFF. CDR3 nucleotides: TGTGCCAGCAGTGAAGCTGGATCTGGGCTCAATGAGCAGTTCTTC.

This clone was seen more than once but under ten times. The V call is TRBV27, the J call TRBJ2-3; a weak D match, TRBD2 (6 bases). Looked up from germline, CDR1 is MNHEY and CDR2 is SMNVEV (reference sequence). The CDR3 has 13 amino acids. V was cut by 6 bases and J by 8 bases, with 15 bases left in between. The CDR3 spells CASRRDSTITQYF. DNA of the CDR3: TGTGCCAGCAGGAGGGACTCCACTATTACGCAGTATTTT.

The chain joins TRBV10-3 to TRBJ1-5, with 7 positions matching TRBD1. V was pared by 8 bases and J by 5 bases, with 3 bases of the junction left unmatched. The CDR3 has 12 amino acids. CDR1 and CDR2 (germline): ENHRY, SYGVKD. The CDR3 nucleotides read TGTGCCATCGGTCAGGGGGATCAGCCCCAGCATTTT. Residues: CAIGQGDQPQHF.

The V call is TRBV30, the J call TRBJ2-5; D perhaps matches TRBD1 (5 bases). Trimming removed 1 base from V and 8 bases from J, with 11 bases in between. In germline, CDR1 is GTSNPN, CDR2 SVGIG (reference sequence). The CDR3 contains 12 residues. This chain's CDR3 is CAWSAGWGTQYF. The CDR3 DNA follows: TGTGCCTGGAGTGCAGGGTGGGGCACCCAGTACTTC.

The DNA for the CDR3 is TGTGCCAGCACCGGGCCCGGGGGGGCCTCCAATGAGCAGTTCTTC. Protein sequence: CASTGPGGASNEQFF. The gene calls are TRBV2 and TRBJ2-1, with TRBD2 matching 8 bases. The CDR3 runs to 15 residues. Germline assignment: CDR1 SNHLY and CDR2 FYNNEI. J gave up 6 bases and V 7 bases, and 11 bases lay outside the gene matches.

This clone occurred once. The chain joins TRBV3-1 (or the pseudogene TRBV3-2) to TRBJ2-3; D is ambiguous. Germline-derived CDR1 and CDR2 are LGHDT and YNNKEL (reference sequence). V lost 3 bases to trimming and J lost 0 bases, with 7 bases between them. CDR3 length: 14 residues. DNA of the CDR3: TGTGCCAGCAGCCAGATGACAAGCACAGATACGCAGTATTTT. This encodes CASSQMTSTDTQYF.

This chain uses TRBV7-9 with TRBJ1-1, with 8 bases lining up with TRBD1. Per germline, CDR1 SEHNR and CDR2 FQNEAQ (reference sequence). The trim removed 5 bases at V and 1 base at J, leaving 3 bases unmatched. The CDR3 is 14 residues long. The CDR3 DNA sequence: TGTGCCAGCAGCGAACAGGGGGGGAACACTGAAGCTTTCTTT. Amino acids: CASSEQGGNTEAFF.